The 7 T cell receptor beta chains listed next were all sequenced from one sample in a study of blood T cells in healthy people across ages. For the second PCR, which ran for 7 to 11 cycles, a sample-barcoded 5' primer and a J-beta primer mix were used. TCRdb independently ran MiXCR on the 5' RACE reads; one entry per CDR3 protein. This sample has approximately 320,000 distinct CDR3 sequences; less than 30% occur once, and the top ten carry about 30%. The specimen sequenced was blood. The receptors come from a woman in her 70s in good health.

This clonotype appeared a few times. V gene TRBV2 combines with J gene TRBJ1-2, with D perhaps matching TRBD1 (5 bases). V lost 5 bases to trimming and J lost 0 bases, with 16 bases between them. The CDR3 length is 16 residues. Per the germline V gene, CDR1 is SNHLY and CDR2 is FYNNEI. In DNA form, the CDR3 reads TGTGCCAGCAGTTCGGATCAGCGGGGGTCTAACTATGGCTACACCTTC. The encoded protein is CASSSDQRGSNYGYTF.

The gene calls are TRBV10-3 and TRBJ2-3; no firm D call. This CDR3 spans 13 amino acids. The V and J ends lost 5 bases and 3 bases respectively, with 9 bases between them. Germline V gene data show CDR1 as ENHRY and CDR2 as SYGVKD. Here the CDR3 reads CAISRAVTDTQYF. In nucleotides, the CDR3 is TGTGCCATCAGTCGGGCAGTTACAGATACGCAGTATTTT.

The table lists this clonotype with many counts. This rearrangement joins TRBV24-1 to TRBJ2-3; D is undetermined. CDR1 and CDR2 (germline): KGHDR, SFDVKD. V gave up 1 base and J gave up 3 bases, with 4 bases separating them. The CDR3 extends over 13 amino acids. The chain's CDR3 is CATSDFGTDTQYF. The CDR3 DNA is TGTGCCACCAGTGATTTCGGGACAGATACGCAGTATTTT.

The J gene is TRBJ2-1, the V gene TRBV5-1, with D uncertain. The germline V gene has CDR1 SGHRS and CDR2 YFSETQ. The V gene lost 4 bases and the J gene lost 7 bases, with 12 bases spanning the gap. CDR3 length: 13 amino acids. CDR3: CASSLHGPNEQFF. The CDR3 DNA sequence: TGCGCCAGCAGCCTGCATGGGCCGAATGAGCAGTTCTTC.

There are many counts of this clonotype. The rearrangement joins TRBV6-1 to TRBJ1-1; no clear D gene. The length of the CDR3 is 14 residues. Germline lookup yields CDR1 MNHNS and CDR2 SASEGT. V was trimmed by 6 bases and J by 1 base, leaving 12 bases between them. The DNA for the CDR3 is TGTGCCAGCAGAAACTACGTCGGGAACACTGAAGCTTTCTTT. Translated, it gives CASRNYVGNTEAFF.

The chain couples TRBV2 to TRBJ2-5; maybe TRBD2 (6 bases). The DNA end lines up better with TRBJ2-1; the J call may be wrong. The CDR3 runs 11 residues. Germline values: CDR1 SNHLY, CDR2 FYNNEI. In nucleotides, the CDR3 is TGTGCCAGCAAGCTAGCGAATGAGCAGTTCTTC. Translating gives CASKLANEQFF.

This clonotype was recorded at least ten times. The chain carries TRBV2 and TRBJ1-6; D might be TRBD1 (6 bases). Germline V gene lookup returns CDR1 SNHLY and CDR2 FYNNEI. The CDR3 is 13 residues long. The CDR3 coding sequence is TGTGGGATCATTGGGGGGCGAAATTCACCCCTCCACTTT. Protein: CGIIGGRNSPLHF.